The 8 T cell receptor beta chains below were found in one sample sequenced in a study of blood T cell repertoires in COVID-19. Clones were read by immunoSEQ multiplex PCR, and TCRdb kept only the in-frame ones, dropping some. The sample includes 250,000 to 400,000 clones, roughly 85% of them seen just once. The sequenced material came from PBMCs or T cells enriched from blood (not recorded which). The receptors here all came from a woman in her twenties or thirties who had been exposed to COVID-19.

Here the CDR3 reads CASADGNSYEQYF. For the CDR3, the DNA is TGTGCCAGTGCGGACGGGAACTCCTACGAGCAGTACTTC. V and J are TRBV19 and TRBJ2-7; a possible D gene is TRBD2 (5 bases). Germline-derived CDR1 and CDR2 are LNHDA and SQIVND (reference sequence). Between the trimmed V and J ends, which lost 8 bases and 0 bases, there was a span of 11 bases. The CDR3 extends over 13 amino acids.

This chain connects TRBV4-3 to TRBJ2-7; 7 bases are a match to TRBD2. The CDR3 runs to 15 residues. J gave up 3 bases and V 1 base, and 6 bases lay outside the gene matches. Germline V gives CDR1 LGHNA, CDR2 YSLEER. The CDR3 here is CASSQVGGGYYEQYF. The DNA of the CDR3 is TGCGCCAGCAGCCAAGTAGGCGGGGGATACTACGAGCAGTACTTC.

This chain joins TRBV18 and TRBJ1-4; 9 positions match TRBD1. J was trimmed by 5 bases and V by 3 bases; bases with no gene match: 10. In germline, CDR1 is KGHSH, CDR2 LQKENI. The CDR3 contains 17 residues. In nucleotides, the CDR3 is TGTGCCAGCTCACCGCCGTCGTCGGGACAGGGCAATGAAAAACTGTTTTTT. As protein: CASSPPSSGQGNEKLFF. The whole variable domain, filled in from reference TRBV18 and TRBJ1-4, reads NAGVMQNPRHLVRRRGQEARLRCSPMKGHSHVYWYRQLPEEGLKFMVYLQKENIIDESGMPKERFSAEFPKEGPSILRIQQVVRGDSAAYFCASSPPSSGQGNEKLFFGSGTQLSVL.

V is TRBV20-1 and J is TRBJ1-2, with TRBD1 as a possible D gene (6 bases). Germline lookup yields CDR1 DFQATT and CDR2 SNEGSKA (reference sequence). This CDR3 has 12 amino acids. V was pared by 3 bases and J by 8 bases, with 13 bases between. The CDR3 is CSASSGGAGYTF. CDR3 bases: TGCAGTGCTAGTTCTGGGGGCGCAGGCTACACCTTC.

V is TRBV7-6 and J is TRBJ2-7, with D possibly TRBD2 on 5 matching bases. The CDR3 sequence is 17 residues long. Looked up from germline, CDR1 is SGHVS and CDR2 is FNYEAQ. With 1 base removed from V and 0 bases from J, the gap between germline ends came to 16 bases. The CDR3 sequence is CASSLGGGPYYSYEQYF. The CDR3 bases are TGTGCCAGCAGCTTAGGAGGAGGTCCCTACTACTCCTACGAGCAGTACTTC. Drawing the rest from reference TRBV7-6 and TRBJ2-7, the complete variable domain is GAGVSQSPRYKVTKRGQDVALRCDPISGHVSLYWYRQALGQGPEFLTYFNYEAQQDKSGLPNDRFSAERPEGSISTLTIQRTEQRDSAMYRCASSLGGGPYYSYEQYFGPGTRLTVT.

CDR3 nucleotide sequence: TGTGCCAGCAGAGTAGCGGGAGGCAATGAGCAGTTCTTC. Its protein product is CASRVAGGNEQFF. The V gene is TRBV3-1 (or the pseudogene TRBV3-2), the J gene TRBJ2-1, with 10 bases matching TRBD2. The ends lost 6 bases at V and 6 bases at J; junction bases unmatched: 2. The CDR3 is 13 residues long. Germline V lookup: CDR1 LGHDT, CDR2 YNNKEL (reference sequence).

This clone was detected only once. Other DNA variants within this sample encode the same CDR3. The gene calls are TRBV4-3 and TRBJ2-1, with 7 bases that match TRBD2. V lost 0 bases and J lost 0; bases outside the gene matches: 5. Germline V gene sequence: CDR1 LGHNA, CDR2 YSLEER. This CDR3 spans 17 amino acids. The CDR3 DNA is TGCGCCAGCAGCCAAGATCAGGCTAGCGGCTCCTACAATGAGCAGTTCTTC. Its translation: CASSQDQASGSYNEQFF.

The chain joins TRBV27 to TRBJ2-2, with D unclear. Germline values: CDR1 MNHEY, CDR2 SMNVEV (reference sequence). Trimming stripped 2 bases from V and 6 bases from J, with 4 bases between. The CDR3 is 12 residues long. CDR3 sequence: CASSLVAGELFF. As DNA, the CDR3 is TGTGCCAGCAGTTTAGTCGCCGGGGAGCTGTTTTTT.